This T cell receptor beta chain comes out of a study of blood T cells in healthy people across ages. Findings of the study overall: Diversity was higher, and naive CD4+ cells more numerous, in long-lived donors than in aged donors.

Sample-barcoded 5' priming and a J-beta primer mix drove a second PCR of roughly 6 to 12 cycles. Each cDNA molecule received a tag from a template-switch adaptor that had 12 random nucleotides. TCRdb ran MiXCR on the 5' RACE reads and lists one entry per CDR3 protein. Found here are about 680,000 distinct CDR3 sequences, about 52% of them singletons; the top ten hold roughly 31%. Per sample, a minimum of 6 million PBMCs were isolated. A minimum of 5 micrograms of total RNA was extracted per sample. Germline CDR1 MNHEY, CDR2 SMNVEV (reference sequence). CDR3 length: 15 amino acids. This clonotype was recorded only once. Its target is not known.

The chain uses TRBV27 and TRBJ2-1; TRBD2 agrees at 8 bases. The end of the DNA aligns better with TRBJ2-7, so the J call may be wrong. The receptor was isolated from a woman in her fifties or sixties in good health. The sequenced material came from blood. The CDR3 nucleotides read TGTGCCAGTTCACGGGAGGGCCACGCCTACAATGAGCAGTACTTC. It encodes CASSREGHAYNEQYF.